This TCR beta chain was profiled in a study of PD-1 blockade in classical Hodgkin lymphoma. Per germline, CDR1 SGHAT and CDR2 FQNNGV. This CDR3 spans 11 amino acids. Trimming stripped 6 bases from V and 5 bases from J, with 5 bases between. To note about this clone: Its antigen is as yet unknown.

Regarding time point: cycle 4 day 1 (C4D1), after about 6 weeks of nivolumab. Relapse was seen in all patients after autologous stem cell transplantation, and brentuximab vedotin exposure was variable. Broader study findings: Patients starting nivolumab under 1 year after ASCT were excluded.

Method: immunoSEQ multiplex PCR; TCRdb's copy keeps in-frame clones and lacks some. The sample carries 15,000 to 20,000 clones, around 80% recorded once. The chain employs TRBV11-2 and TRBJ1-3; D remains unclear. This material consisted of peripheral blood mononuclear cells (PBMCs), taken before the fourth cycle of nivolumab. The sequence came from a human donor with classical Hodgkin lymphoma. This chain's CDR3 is CASSPRNTIYF. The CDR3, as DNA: TGTGCCAGCAGTCCGAGAAACACCATATATTTT.